The 32 T cell receptor beta chains given below trace back to one sample, sequenced in a study of graft-versus-host responses after intestinal transplantation. TCRdb keeps only in-frame clones here, not all; method: immunoSEQ multiplex PCR. The repertoire holds 65,000 to 85,000 clones, with 80% to 95% as singletons. The sequenced sample was bone marrow, obtained approximately 700 days after intestinal transplantation. The receptors were sampled from a human patient who received an intestinal transplant, so some T cells may come from the graft donor.

The chain recombines TRBV6-5 with TRBJ1-4; TRBD1 matches 7 bases. Germline lookup yields CDR1 MNHEY and CDR2 SVGAGI. This CDR3 spans 16 amino acids. Trimming cost V 4 bases and J 8 bases; bases outside gene matches: 13. The CDR3: CASSSTQGGLGEKLFF. The CDR3 coding sequence is TGTGCCAGCAGTTCCACCCAGGGGGGGCTAGGCGAAAAACTGTTTTTT.

J is TRBJ2-7 and V is TRBV6-6; possibly TRBD2 for D (6 bases). The ends were cut back, 2 bases at V and 4 bases at J, with 12 bases in the middle. The CDR3 contains 14 residues. The germline CDR1 and CDR2 sequences are MNHNY and SVGAGI (reference sequence). The CDR3 DNA sequence: TGTGCCAGCAGTTACCTTGCGGGGATATACGAGCAGTACTTC. Translation gives CASSYLAGIYEQYF.

This clone was recorded once. V is TRBV7-9 and J is TRBJ1-5; 10 nucleotides line up with TRBD1. J lost 1 base, V lost 3 bases, and 6 bases had no gene match. Germline CDR1 SEHNR, CDR2 FQNEAQ (reference sequence). This CDR3 is 17 amino acids long. The CDR3 is CASSFGTGAGSNQPQHF. The CDR3, as DNA: TGTGCCAGCAGCTTTGGGACAGGGGCGGGAAGCAATCAGCCCCAGCATTTT. Drawing the rest from reference TRBV7-9 and TRBJ1-5, the complete variable domain is DTGVSQNPRHKITKRGQNVTFRCDPISEHNRLYWYRQTLGQGPEFLTYFQNEAQLEKSRLLSDRFSAERPKGSFSTLEIQRTEQGDSAMYLCASSFGTGAGSNQPQHFGDGTRLSIL.

The chain carries TRBV12-5 and TRBJ2-1; D gene uncertain. CDR1 LGHNT and CDR2 FRNRAP come from the germline V gene. V was clipped by 5 bases and J by 4 bases, with 6 bases between them. The CDR3 contains 12 residues. DNA for the CDR3: TGTGCTAGTGGTAACCCGTACAATGAGCAGTTCTTC. It is translated as CASGNPYNEQFF.

This chain uses TRBV2 with TRBJ2-7; D gene unclear. The length of the CDR3 is 12 residues. Germline assignment: CDR1 SNHLY and CDR2 FYNNEI. Trimming took 11 bases from V and 3 from J, leaving 14 bases between them. As DNA, the CDR3 is TGTGCCGGATCTAAGGTGGGCTACGAGCAGTACTTC. It is translated as CAGSKVGYEQYF.

This chain joins TRBV29-1 and TRBJ1-2; 8 bases line up with TRBD1. The CDR3 sequence is 13 residues long. V was clipped by 3 bases and J by 3 bases; unmatched bases: 3. Germline V lookup: CDR1 SQVTM, CDR2 ANQGSEA. The CDR3 is CSVEYRGDYGYTF. Here the CDR3 DNA reads TGCAGCGTTGAGTACAGGGGGGACTATGGCTACACCTTC.

The chain joins TRBV27 to TRBJ2-7; 9 nucleotides agree with TRBD1. V shed 5 bases, J shed 3 bases, and the junction held 5 bases outside the gene matches. Germline CDR1 is MNHEY and CDR2 is SMNVEV (reference sequence). The CDR3 is made up of 14 amino acids. The CDR3 region has the DNA TGTGCCAGCAGTGCCGGGACAGGGAACTACGAGCAGTACTTC. It yields the protein CASSAGTGNYEQYF.

The chain employs TRBV5-6 and TRBJ1-6, with a weak D call TRBD1 (5 bases). CDR1 and CDR2 (germline): SGHDT, YYEEEE. The CDR3 runs to 16 residues. Trimming took 3 bases from V and 9 from J, leaving 19 bases between them. CDR3 residues: CASSCRPNQGTSPLHF. For the CDR3, the DNA is TGTGCCAGCAGCTGCCGCCCAAACCAAGGGACTTCACCCCTCCACTTT.

The chain combines TRBV28 with TRBJ2-1; no clear D gene. Trimming removed 0 bases from V and 2 bases from J, with 8 bases in between. CDR3 size: 15 residues. The germline CDR1 and CDR2 sequences are MDHEN and SYDVKM. The CDR3 bases are TGTGCCAGCAGTTTATGGCAGGCGACCTACAATGAGCAGTTCTTC. The encoded protein is CASSLWQATYNEQFF.

V and J are TRBV28 and TRBJ2-7; unclear D gene. V shed 1 base and J shed 3 bases, with 10 bases lying between them. Germline CDR1 is MDHEN and CDR2 is SYDVKM. The CDR3 totals 14 residues. The CDR3 region has the DNA TGTGCCAGCAGTTTATCGGTTCCTCTCTACGAGCAGTACTTC. Encoded protein: CASSLSVPLYEQYF.

This chain uses TRBV6-1 with TRBJ2-7; tentatively, D is TRBD1 or TRBD2 (5 bases each). The CDR3 length is 15 residues. The germline V gene encodes CDR1 MNHNS and CDR2 SASEGT. V lost 6 bases to trimming and J lost 0 bases, with 15 bases between them. CDR3: CASSVGTDGSYEQYF. CDR3 bases: TGTGCCAGCAGCGTCGGGACGGATGGCTCCTACGAGCAGTACTTC.

This chain connects TRBV30 to TRBJ2-2; unclear D gene. Germline V CDR1 and CDR2: GTSNPN, SVGIG (reference sequence). The CDR3 spans 15 residues. V was trimmed by 0 bases and J by 7 bases, leaving 15 bases between them. The CDR3 region is CAWSVYRIGGGELFF. The CDR3, as DNA: TGTGCCTGGAGTGTATATCGTATCGGCGGCGGGGAGCTGTTTTTT.

The V call is TRBV30, the J call TRBJ1-1; D gene uncertain. The V gene lost 5 bases and the J gene lost 2 bases, with 9 bases spanning the gap. CDR3 length equals 12 residues. Germline assignment: CDR1 GTSNPN and CDR2 SVGIG (reference sequence). The CDR3 coding sequence is TGTGCCTGGGCCCTTCAAAACACTGAAGCTTTCTTT. It is translated as CAWALQNTEAFF.

The chain combines TRBV6-6 with TRBJ1-2; TRBD1 aligns across 10 bases. Germline V gene lookup returns CDR1 MNHNY and CDR2 SVGAGI (reference sequence). The CDR3 extends over 15 amino acids. With 1 base clipped from V and 6 bases from J, the junction kept 5 bases outside the gene matches. The CDR3 loop is CASSYLGTGDHGYTF. DNA of the CDR3: TGTGCCAGCAGTTACTTGGGGACAGGGGATCATGGCTACACCTTC.

The CDR3 coding sequence is TGTGCCAGCAGCTCTAGGACTATGCGGACCCAGTACTTC. Translation: CASSSRTMRTQYF. V is TRBV7-2 and J is TRBJ2-5; a weak D match, TRBD2 (6 bases). The V and J ends lost 4 bases and 7 bases respectively, with 13 bases between them. From germline, CDR1 is SGHTA and CDR2 FQGNSA. This CDR3 is built from 13 residues.

This chain links TRBV7-2 with TRBJ2-2; TRBD2 matches 8 bases. The CDR3 sequence is 16 residues long. CDR1 SGHTA and CDR2 FQGNSA come from the germline V gene. Germline trimming cut 1 base from V and 7 bases from J; bases unmatched to any gene: 8. DNA for the CDR3: TGTGCCAGCAGCTTAGTGGCTAGCGGGCGTGGCGGGGAGCTGTTTTTT. This encodes CASSLVASGRGGELFF.

This rearrangement joins TRBV6-5 to TRBJ2-7, with TRBD1 matching over 8 bases. This CDR3 spans 13 amino acids. CDR1 is MNHEY, CDR2 SVGAGI, per germline. V lost 2 bases, J lost 6 bases, and 3 bases stayed unmatched. CDR3 nucleotide sequence: TGTGCCAGCAGTTACACAGGGGGACTCGAGCAGTACTTC. It translates to CASSYTGGLEQYF.

This chain connects TRBV7-9 to TRBJ1-1; maybe TRBD1 (5 bases). The germline gives CDR1 SEHNR, CDR2 FQNEAQ (reference sequence). CDR3 length: 16 amino acids. The ends were cut back, 5 bases at V and 3 bases at J, with 19 bases in the middle. In DNA, the CDR3 is TGTGCCAGCAGCCCGAACATACGGGACGAGGACACTGAAGCTTTCTTT. Protein product: CASSPNIRDEDTEAFF.

V usage is TRBV9 and J usage is TRBJ2-2; 7 positions match TRBD2. This CDR3 is built from 17 residues. The junction had 8 bases not matched to a gene; V was cut back by 0 bases and J by 3 bases. Germline lookup yields CDR1 SGDLS and CDR2 YYNGEE. CDR3 amino acids: CASSVASGLGDTGELFF. CDR3 DNA: TGTGCCAGCAGCGTAGCTAGCGGCCTAGGGGACACCGGGGAGCTGTTTTTT.

This clone was counted a single time. The chain combines TRBV4-1 with TRBJ1-4; D not certain. Germline CDR1 and CDR2: MGHRA and YSYEKL. This CDR3 has 17 residues. The V gene lost 0 bases and the J gene lost 5 bases, with 16 bases spanning the gap. The CDR3, as DNA: TGCGCCAGCAGCCAAGATCCCCCGGGCGGGATAAATGAAAAACTGTTTTTT. This encodes CASSQDPPGGINEKLFF.

The chain recombines TRBV6-4 with TRBJ2-3; 9 bases fit TRBD2. In germline, CDR1 is MRHNA, CDR2 SNTAGT. The V segment lost 4 bases and the J segment 3 bases; nucleotides outside the gene matches: 5. This CDR3 region has 15 residues. The CDR3 loop reads CASSVKAGGTDTQYF. The CDR3 DNA reads TGTGCCAGCAGTGTTAAAGCGGGGGGTACAGATACGCAGTATTTT.

This clone occurred once. V is TRBV5-1 and J is TRBJ1-4; 10 bases align to TRBD1. This CDR3 has 14 residues. The V segment lost 4 bases and the J segment 8 bases; nucleotides outside the gene matches: 5. Germline V CDR1 and CDR2: SGHRS, YFSETQ. CDR3 DNA: TGCGCCAGCAGCGTGGACAGGGGGGGAGAAAAACTGTTTTTT. It is translated as CASSVDRGGEKLFF.

The CDR3 DNA is TGTGCCAGCAGTCTCTCTAGAGGGTACGAGCAGTACTTC. It codes for CASSLSRGYEQYF. The rearrangement uses TRBV27 and TRBJ2-7; weak D call: TRBD2 (5 bases). Trimming removed 5 bases at V and 4 bases at J, with 12 bases between. The CDR3 loop spans 13 amino acids. Looked up from germline, CDR1 is MNHEY and CDR2 is SMNVEV (reference sequence).

This clone came up a few times. The rearrangement uses TRBV5-1 and TRBJ2-7; the D gene is possibly TRBD2 (6 bases). Germline CDR1 reads SGHRS; CDR2 reads YFSETQ. The CDR3 runs to 15 residues. V lost 1 base and J lost 3, with 14 bases in between. The CDR3 reads CASSLREPTLYEQYF. As DNA, the CDR3 is TGCGCCAGCAGCTTGCGGGAGCCGACCCTCTACGAGCAGTACTTC. Using reference TRBV5-1 and TRBJ2-7 for the parts outside the CDR3, the full variable domain is KAGVTQTPRYLIKTRGQQVTLSCSPISGHRSVSWYQQTPGQGLQFLFEYFSETQRNKGNFPGRFSGRQFSNSRSEMNVSTLELGDSALYLCASSLREPTLYEQYFGPGTRLTVT.

This chain joins TRBV13 and TRBJ2-3, with 8 bases identical to TRBD1. V shed 5 bases and J 1 base; nucleotides not matched to a gene: 8. The CDR3 contains 16 residues. Per germline, CDR1 PRHDT and CDR2 FYEKMQ (reference sequence). CDR3 protein: CASSPLTGVGTDTQYF. The CDR3, as DNA: TGTGCCAGCAGCCCCCTGACAGGGGTGGGCACAGATACGCAGTATTTT.

The gene calls are TRBV19 and TRBJ2-1; TRBD2 agrees at 10 bases. CDR3 length: 14 residues. Germline values: CDR1 LNHDA, CDR2 SQIVND (reference sequence). Trimming removed 3 bases from V and 7 bases from J; junction bases left unmatched: 3. The CDR3 DNA reads TGTGCCAGTAGTATGGGACTAGCGACGAATGAGCAGTTCTTC. This sequence encodes CASSMGLATNEQFF. The full variable domain, in which reference TRBV19 and TRBJ2-1 provide the parts outside the CDR3, is DGGITQSPKYLFRKEGQNVTLSCEQNLNHDAMYWYRQDPGQGLRLIYYSQIVNDFQKGDIAEGYSVSREKKESFPLTVTSAQKNPTAFYLCASSMGLATNEQFFGPGTRLTVL.

The chain uses TRBV19 and TRBJ2-5, with D maybe TRBD1 (6 bases). V gave up 3 bases and J gave up 6 bases, with 11 bases separating them. The length of the CDR3 is 13 residues. The V gene's germline CDR1 is LNHDA and CDR2 SQIVND (reference sequence). This chain's CDR3 is CASSIDRQQTQYF. CDR3 sequence (DNA): TGTGCCAGTAGTATCGACAGGCAACAGACCCAGTACTTC.

The rearrangement links TRBV5-1 to TRBJ1-1; possible D gene TRBD1, 6 bases. From germline, CDR1 is SGHRS and CDR2 YFSETQ. The CDR3 totals 14 residues. Trimming left V 4 bases short and J 1 base short, with 11 bases between. The CDR3 spells CASSPGQRNTEAFF. CDR3 DNA sequence: TGCGCCAGCAGCCCAGGACAGAGGAACACTGAAGCTTTCTTT.

V and J are TRBV9 and TRBJ1-5; D ambiguous. CDR1 and CDR2 from the germline V gene are SGDLS and YYNGEE. Trimming removed 0 bases at V and 9 bases at J, with 10 bases between. The CDR3 spans 13 residues. The CDR3 reads CASSVEDRPPQHF. DNA for the CDR3: TGTGCCAGCAGCGTAGAAGACCGTCCGCCCCAGCATTTT. The variable domain in full, with the rest retrieved from reference TRBV9 and TRBJ1-5, is DSGVTQTPKHLITATGQRVTLRCSPRSGDLSVYWYQQSLDQGLQFLIQYYNGEERAKGNILERFSAQQFPDLHSELNLSSLELGDSALYFCASSVEDRPPQHFGDGTRLSIL.

The chain joins TRBV7-6 to TRBJ1-1; maybe TRBD1 (6 bases). Germline V lookup: CDR1 SGHVS, CDR2 FNYEAQ. V was trimmed by 4 bases and J by 1 base, leaving 10 bases between them. The CDR3 runs to 14 residues. The CDR3 reads CASSSGTTNTEAFF. CDR3 in DNA: TGTGCCAGCAGCTCCGGGACAACGAACACTGAAGCTTTCTTT.

The V and J genes are TRBV6-5 and TRBJ2-5; perhaps D is TRBD1 or TRBD2 (5 bases each). The V end lost 5 bases, the J end lost 5 bases, and 18 bases lay between the germline ends. The V gene's germline CDR1 is MNHEY and CDR2 SVGAGI. This CDR3 spans 15 amino acids. CDR3 region: CASSAPGALGETQYF. The CDR3 nucleotides are TGTGCCAGCAGTGCCCCCGGGGCGTTGGGGGAGACCCAGTACTTC.

This chain connects TRBV18 to TRBJ2-7; perhaps D is TRBD1 or TRBD2 (6 bases each). The CDR3 consists of 15 residues. V lost 2 bases and J 0 bases, leaving 11 bases between the germline ends. In germline, CDR1 is KGHSH, CDR2 LQKENI. In DNA form, the CDR3 reads TGTGCCAGCTCACCAGGGGGGCAGAGCTCCTACGAGCAGTACTTC. This translates into CASSPGGQSSYEQYF.